This T cell receptor (beta chain) emerged from a study of cytomegalovirus exposure and HLA in healthy donors. This CDR3 contains 14 residues. The V gene's germline CDR1 is LNHDA and CDR2 SQIVND (reference sequence). The V gene lost 1 base and the J gene lost 3 bases, with 9 bases spanning the gap. The PCR used 60 Vbeta and 13 Jbeta primers. The table came from immunoSEQ multiplex PCR; TCRdb's copy has only in-frame clones and leaves some out. Of 150,000 or so clones listed, around four fifths were seen once; the top ten hold 1.4% to 1.5%. The gene calls are TRBV19 and TRBJ1-2, with D possibly TRBD1 on 5 matching bases. The TCR sequence derives from a man in his thirties or forties in good health and CMV-seropositive. The sequencing input was PBMCs. The CDR3 nucleotides read TGTGCCAGTAGTATAGCGCGGGGCCACTATGGCTACACCTTC. Protein: CASSIARGHYGYTF.